This TCR beta chain was obtained from a study of T cells after posttransplantation cyclophosphamide. Data came from immunoSEQ multiplex PCR; TCRdb stores just in-frame clones and leaves some out. The data contain about 47,000 clones, about 90% of them singletons. V lost 11 bases, J lost 7 bases, and 15 bases lay in between. Looked up from germline, CDR1 is SNHLY and CDR2 is FYNNEI. This CDR3 region has 12 residues. This receptor was identified in a woman between 45 and 65 years old in good health and a related stem cell transplant donor. The sample was PBMCs. The chain employs TRBV2 and TRBJ2-1; D call uncertain. As DNA, the CDR3 is TGTGCCGGTAGCCACCCCGGGAATGAGCAGTTCTTC. This translates into CAGSHPGNEQFF. Filled out from reference TRBV2 and TRBJ2-1, the complete variable domain reads EPEVTQTPSHQVTQMGQEVILRCVPISNHLYFYWYRQILGQKVEFLVSFYNNEISEKSEIFDDQFSVERPDGSNFTLKIRSTKLEDSAMYFCAGSHPGNEQFFGPGTRLTVL.